Detailed here is one T cell receptor (beta chain). Using unique molecular identifiers, the investigators prepared the TCRbeta library. From the PCR reads, TCRdb called clonotypes with MiXCR, one entry per CDR3 protein. The sample has about 610,000 distinct CDR3 sequences, about 10% seen once. This sample stems from a study of T-cell reconstitution after alpha-beta-depleted transplantation in children. Between the trimmed V and J ends, which lost 0 bases and 1 base, there was a span of 12 bases. The CDR3 spans 15 residues. Per germline, CDR1 DFQATT and CDR2 SNEGSKA (reference sequence). Sequenced material: PBMCs from the stem cell graft donor, taken from the stem cell graft. This chain uses TRBV20-1 with TRBJ2-5; D remains ambiguous. The clonotype comes from a human donor who donated a stem cell graft to a child with acute myeloid leukemia. Written as DNA, the CDR3 is TGCAGTGCTAGAGATTTGTTGAGCGCCCAAGAGACCCAGTACTTC. Encoded protein: CSARDLLSAQETQYF.